A selection of T cell receptor beta chains follows, all from one sample in a study of cytomegalovirus exposure and HLA in healthy donors. The table came from immunoSEQ multiplex PCR; TCRdb's copy has only in-frame clones and leaves some out. Of 150,000 to 200,000 clones listed, 76% are singletons. Sequencing was done on a sample of PBMCs. The origin of the receptors is a male donor in good health and CMV-seronegative. Each CDR3 is given with its conserved first and last residue. A D gene is named only where the DNA matches it firmly. Some rows have no size entry. The others give once, few or many, or a class for an expanded clone.

V	D	size	J	DNA	CDR3
TRBV5-1	.	.	TRBJ1-3	TGCGCCAGCAGCTTTAATTCTGGAAACACCATATATTTT	CASSFNSGNTIYF
TRBV27	.	.	TRBJ2-6	TGTGCCAGCAGTTTATCCGCAGGGACTTGGGCCAACGTCCTGACTTTC	CASSLSAGTWANVLTF
TRBV18	.	.	TRBJ1-1	TGTGCCAGCTCACCACCTAATCAGGCCACTTCAGGGACTGAAGCTTTCTTT	CASSPPNQATSGTEAFF
TRBV7-9	TRBD2	.	TRBJ2-5	TGTGCCAGCAGCTTAGGGCTGACTAGCGGGGAACAGACCCAGTACTTC	CASSLGLTSGEQTQYF
TRBV10-1	TRBD1	.	TRBJ2-1	TGCGCCAGCAGTGAGTCGGAACTCCGGGACAGGCGCGAGCAGTTCTTC	CASSESELRDRREQFF
TRBV5-1	.	.	TRBJ1-2	TGCGCCAGCAGCTTGGACAGCTATGGCTACACCTTC	CASSLDSYGYTF
TRBV5-6	TRBD1	.	TRBJ1-2	TGTGCCAGCGGGGGCTCGGACAGGGATCATGGCTACACCTTC	CASGGSDRDHGYTF
TRBV6-5	.	.	TRBJ1-2	TGTGCCAGCACCGACGGGGGGCTCTATGGCTACACCTTC	CASTDGGLYGYTF
TRBV9	TRBD2	once	TRBJ2-5	TGTGCCAGCAGCGTAGCTAGCGGGGGGGAAGAGACCCAGTACTTC	CASSVASGGEETQYF
TRBV4-1	TRBD1	.	TRBJ2-7	TGCGCCAGCAGCCAAGAGGATCGGACAGGGGGCTGGGAGCAGTACTTC	CASSQEDRTGGWEQYF
TRBV29-1	TRBD2	few	TRBJ2-1	TGCAGCGTACGGACTAGCGGGGACAATGAGCAGTTCTTC	CSVRTSGDNEQFF
TRBV6-5	TRBD2	.	TRBJ2-1	TGTGCCAGCAGTTACCAGGTGGCTAGCGGGGGTGGTGAGCAGTTCTTC	CASSYQVASGGGEQFF
TRBV5-6	.	.	TRBJ2-5	TGTGCCAGCAGTTTAACCAGGGGACAAGAGACCCAGTACTTC	CASSLTRGQETQYF
TRBV6-5	TRBD1	.	TRBJ2-1	TGTGCCAGCAGTTACGTTCCGGGACAGGGGGCAGGTGAGCAGTTCTTC	CASSYVPGQGAGEQFF
TRBV7-2	TRBD1	.	TRBJ1-2	TGTGCCAGCAGCTTGTTACAGGGGTATGGCTACACCTTC	CASSLLQGYGYTF
TRBV2	.	once	TRBJ2-3	TGTGCCAGCAGTGAGGGTCGGCAGGGAGGACCAGATACGCAGTATTTT	CASSEGRQGGPDTQYF
TRBV27	.	.	TRBJ2-7	TGTGCCAGCAGTCTAGGACAGTTGTACGAGCAGTACTTC	CASSLGQLYEQYF
TRBV9	TRBD1	few	TRBJ2-3	TGTGCCAGCAGCGGGACAGGGGGCGCCCCAGATACGCAGTATTTT	CASSGTGGAPDTQYF
TRBV19	TRBD1	.	TRBJ2-7	TGTGCCAGTAGTTTCGGGACAGGATCCTACGAGCAGTACTTC	CASSFGTGSYEQYF
TRBV7-9	TRBD1	few	TRBJ2-2	TGTGCCAGCAGCCCCTCTTGGGACAGGAACCCGAACACCGGGGAGCTGTTTTTT	CASSPSWDRNPNTGELFF
TRBV5-6	TRBD2	.	TRBJ2-3	TGTGCCAGCAGCTGGCGTTTTAGCGGGAGGGCCCCAGATACGCAGTATTTT	CASSWRFSGRAPDTQYF
TRBV15	.	.	TRBJ2-5	TGTGCCACCAGCAGCAGGGGGGATGGAGAGACCCAGTACTTC	CATSSRGDGETQYF
TRBV7-3	.	.	TRBJ2-5	TGTGCCAGCAGCCCCACATTGGCCGGGGAGACCCAGTACTTC	CASSPTLAGETQYF
TRBV25-1	.	.	TRBJ2-5	TGTGCCAGCAGTCGAGAGACCCAGTACTTC	CASSRETQYF
TRBV7-8	.	.	TRBJ1-2	TGTGCCAGCAGCTTAGGTATCGAGCTTTATGGCTACACCTTC	CASSLGIELYGYTF
TRBV7-3	TRBD1	.	TRBJ2-7	TGTGCCAGCATCGGAAACAGGACAGGGGATACCTACGAGCAGTACTTC	CASIGNRTGDTYEQYF
TRBV25-1	TRBD1	.	TRBJ1-2	TGTGCCAGCAGTGCATCGACAGGGGGCGCGTCTGGCTACACCTTC	CASSASTGGASGYTF
TRBV18	.	few	TRBJ1-5	TGTGCCAGCTCACCCCCGGGCGGTTCGGGGGTACAGCCCCAGCATTTT	CASSPPGGSGVQPQHF
TRBV7-9	.	once	TRBJ1-2	TGTTCCAGCAGCTTGCTGGGGGGAGTTGCATATCGCTACACCTTC	CSSSLLGGVAYRYTF
TRBV2	.	.	TRBJ2-3	TGTGCCAGCAGTGACCAAGGGGGGGCAGATACGCAGTATTTT	CASSDQGGADTQYF
TRBV4-1	.	.	TRBJ2-6	TGCGCCAGCAGCCAAGGGGGCGGGGGCATTAGCTCTGGGGCCAACGTCCTGACTTTC	CASSQGGGGISSGANVLTF
TRBV4-3	TRBD1	few	TRBJ2-2	TGCGCCAGCAGCCGGCCCGTGTTTAGAGGGGGCGGTAACACCGGGGAGCTGTTTTTT	CASSRPVFRGGGNTGELFF
TRBV7-9	.	.	TRBJ2-7	TGTGCCAGCAGTCCCCGGGACCGCGGGACCTACGAGCAGTACTTC	CASSPRDRGTYEQYF
TRBV27	TRBD1	.	TRBJ2-7	TGTGCCCCTTACCGTCCGGGACAGGGGGCCCACGAGCAGTACTTC	CAPYRPGQGAHEQYF
TRBV4-3	.	few	TRBJ2-6	TGCGCCAGCAGCCAAGATCACGGGTCTGGGGCCAACGTCCTGACTTTC	CASSQDHGSGANVLTF
TRBV2	TRBD1	few	TRBJ1-1	TGTGCCAGCAGCAATCCCGGGACAGTGGGAACTGAAGCTTTCTTT	CASSNPGTVGTEAFF
TRBV5-1	TRBD1	once	TRBJ2-7	TGCGCCAGCAGCTGGGGGACAGGGAGAGGCCACGAGCAGTACTTC	CASSWGTGRGHEQYF
TRBV7-8	.	.	TRBJ1-6	TGTGCCAGCAGCTTAGGACATACCCGACGCTTTAATTCACCCCTCCACTTT	CASSLGHTRRFNSPLHF
TRBV4-3	.	.	TRBJ2-1	TGCGCCAGCAGCAACTTTTACTACGACAATGAGCAGTTCTTC	CASSNFYYDNEQFF
TRBV6-6	.	.	TRBJ2-7	TGTGCCAGCAGTTACTCTAGCGCCTACGAGCAGTACTTC	CASSYSSAYEQYF
TRBV28	.	.	TRBJ2-7	TGTGCCAGCAGGGGGGCTATCGGGAACCGGCCCTACGAGCAGTACTTC	CASRGAIGNRPYEQYF
TRBV6-6	TRBD2	few	TRBJ2-1	TGTGCCAGCAGGGGACTAGCGACTAGTATCAATGAGCAGTTCTTC	CASRGLATSINEQFF
TRBV5-1	.	few	TRBJ2-3	TGCGCCAGCAGCCCCTCGGGGGAGCAAGGTACGCAGTATTTT	CASSPSGEQGTQYF
TRBV5-1	TRBD1	.	TRBJ2-6	TGCGCCAGCAGCTTGGGAGACAGGGCTGGGGCCAACGTCCTGACTTTC	CASSLGDRAGANVLTF
TRBV6-6	TRBD1	.	TRBJ1-4	TGTGCCAGCTCCCCCGGGACAGGGGGTGAAAAACTGTTTTTT	CASSPGTGGEKLFF
TRBV7-2	TRBD1	.	TRBJ1-1	TGTGCCAGCAGCTTAGGACAGGGTATGAGTGCTTTCTTT	CASSLGQGMSAFF
TRBV7-2	.	.	TRBJ1-2	TGTGCCAGCACCAAAAGAGGGTTCGACTATGGCTACACCTTC	CASTKRGFDYGYTF
TRBV4-1	TRBD2	.	TRBJ2-5	TGCGCCAGCAGCCAAGTGGCGGGAGGAGAGACCCAGTACTTC	CASSQVAGGETQYF
TRBV2	TRBD1	.	TRBJ1-5	TGTGCCAGCAGTGCCGAACAGGGGGTGAATCAGCCCCAGCATTTT	CASSAEQGVNQPQHF
TRBV29-1	.	.	TRBJ2-1	TGCAGCGTCGGGGGGCAGAGTCTCTACAATGAGCAGTTCTTC	CSVGGQSLYNEQFF